This TCR beta chain was sequenced for a study of blood T cell repertoires in COVID-19. Study-wide context: Italy, Spain and the United States were the sources of the convalescent and acute COVID-19 samples. Nucleic acid was either cDNA or gDNA, and it came from T cells, B-cell-depleted T cells, or PBMCs.

In the original analysis: Reference gene primer amplification gave estimated nucleated cell counts. The assay was immunoSEQ multiplex PCR, and TCRdb's table has in-frame clones only and misses some. V, J and clone size reflect that table, while D and trimming were determined from the DNA. Here the sample spans fewer than 100,000 clones, around 80% being singletons. Germline V gives CDR1 KGHSH, CDR2 LQKENI. The CDR3 length is 15 residues. Trimming took off 3 bases at V and 0 bases at J, with 12 bases between the two ends. Sequenced input: peripheral blood. The chain uses TRBV18 and TRBJ2-7, with D uncertain. The sequence was collected from an older man with acute or convalescent COVID-19. CDR3 in DNA: TGTGCCAGCTCACCGCCAGGCGCCCTCTCCTACGAGCAGTACTTC. It translates to CASSPPGALSYEQYF.